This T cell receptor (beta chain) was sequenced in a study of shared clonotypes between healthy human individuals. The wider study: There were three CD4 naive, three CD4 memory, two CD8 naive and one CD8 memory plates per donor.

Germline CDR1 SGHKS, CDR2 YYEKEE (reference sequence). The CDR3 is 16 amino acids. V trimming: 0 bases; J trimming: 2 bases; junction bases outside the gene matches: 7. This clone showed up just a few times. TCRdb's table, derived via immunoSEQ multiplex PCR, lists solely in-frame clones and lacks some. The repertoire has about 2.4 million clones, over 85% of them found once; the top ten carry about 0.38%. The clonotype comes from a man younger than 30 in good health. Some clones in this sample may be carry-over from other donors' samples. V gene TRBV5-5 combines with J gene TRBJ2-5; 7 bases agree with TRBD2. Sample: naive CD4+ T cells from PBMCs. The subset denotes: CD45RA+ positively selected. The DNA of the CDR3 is TGTGCCAGCAGCTTGGGACTAGCCTTTTCTCAAGAGACCCAGTACTTC. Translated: CASSLGLAFSQETQYF.